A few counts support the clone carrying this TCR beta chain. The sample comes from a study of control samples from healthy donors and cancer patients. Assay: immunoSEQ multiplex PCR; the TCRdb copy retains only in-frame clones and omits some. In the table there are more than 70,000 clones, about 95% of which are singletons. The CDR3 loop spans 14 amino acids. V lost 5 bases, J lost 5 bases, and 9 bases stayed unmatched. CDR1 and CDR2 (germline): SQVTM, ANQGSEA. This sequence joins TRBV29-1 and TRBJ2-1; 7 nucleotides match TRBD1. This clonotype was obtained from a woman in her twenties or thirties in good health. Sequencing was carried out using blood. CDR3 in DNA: TGCAGCGTTTATGGGACAGAAAAAGACAATGAGCAGTTCTTC. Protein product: CSVYGTEKDNEQFF.